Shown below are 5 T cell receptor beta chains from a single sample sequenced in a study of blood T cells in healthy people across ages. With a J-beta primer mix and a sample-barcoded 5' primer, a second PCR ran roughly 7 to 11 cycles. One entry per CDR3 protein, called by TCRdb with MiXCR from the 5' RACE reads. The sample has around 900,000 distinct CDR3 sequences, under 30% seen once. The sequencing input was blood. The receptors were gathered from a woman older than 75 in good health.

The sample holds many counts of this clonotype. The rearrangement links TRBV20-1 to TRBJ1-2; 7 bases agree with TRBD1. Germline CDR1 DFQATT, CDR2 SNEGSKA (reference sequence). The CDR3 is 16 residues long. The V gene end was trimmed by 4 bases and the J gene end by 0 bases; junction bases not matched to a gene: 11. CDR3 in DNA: TGCAGTGCTAAATTCCACAGTGACAGGGCTAACTATGGCTACACCTTC. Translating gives CSAKFHSDRANYGYTF.

This CDR3 is CASSYGSASTDTQYF. The CDR3 DNA reads as TGTGCCAGCAGTTATGGCAGCGCTAGCACAGATACGCAGTATTTT. This rearrangement joins TRBV12-3 or TRBV12-4 to TRBJ2-3; D is unresolved. Trimming stripped 4 bases from V and 0 bases from J, with 11 bases between. The CDR3 loop spans 15 amino acids.

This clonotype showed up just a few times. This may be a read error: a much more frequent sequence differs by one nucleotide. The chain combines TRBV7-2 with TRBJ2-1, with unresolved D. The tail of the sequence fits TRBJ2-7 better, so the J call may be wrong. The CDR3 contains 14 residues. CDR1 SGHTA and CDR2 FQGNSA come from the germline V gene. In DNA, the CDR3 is TGTGCCAGCAGCCCCGACGCAGTCTACAATGAGCAGTACTTC. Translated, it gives CASSPDAVYNEQYF.

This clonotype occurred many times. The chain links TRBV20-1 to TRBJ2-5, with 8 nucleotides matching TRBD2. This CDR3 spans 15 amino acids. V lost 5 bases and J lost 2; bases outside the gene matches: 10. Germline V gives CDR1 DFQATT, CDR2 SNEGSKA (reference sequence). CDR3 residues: CSARNPGLVQETQYF. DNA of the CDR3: TGCAGTGCTCGGAACCCGGGACTAGTTCAAGAGACCCAGTACTTC.

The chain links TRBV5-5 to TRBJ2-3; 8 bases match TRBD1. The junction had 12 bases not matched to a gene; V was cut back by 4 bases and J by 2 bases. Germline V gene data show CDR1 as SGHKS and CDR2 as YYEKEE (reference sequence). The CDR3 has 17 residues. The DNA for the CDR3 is TGTGCCAGCAGCATGCTAGGACAGGGTACTACCACAGATACGCAGTATTTT. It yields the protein CASSMLGQGTTTDTQYF.